This TCR beta chain was captured by sequencing in a study of blood T cell repertoires in COVID-19. At the level of the study: Material from acute and convalescent COVID-19 was sourced from the United States, Italy and Spain. Nucleic acid was either cDNA or gDNA, and it came from T cells, B-cell-depleted T cells, or PBMCs.

As processed by the authors: From reference gene primer amplification, estimates of nucleated cell counts were derived. Only in-frame clones appear in the TCRdb table, and some are missing; sequencing was by immunoSEQ multiplex PCR. V and J calls and clone size are copied from that table; D and trimming were computed from the DNA. The sample has around 60,000 clones, 84% seen once. The CDR3 runs 16 residues. V shed 1 base and J shed 3 bases, with 13 bases lying between them. CDR1 and CDR2 from the germline V gene are SGHTA and FQGNSA. Only a few counts were recorded for this clone. Patients of the Seattle cohort, enrolled during active infection, were followed longitudinally.

Sequenced sample: peripheral blood. The V call is TRBV7-2, the J call TRBJ1-3; TRBD1 might be the D (5 bases). The clonotype was recovered from a man between 60 and 70 years old with COVID-19, enrolled during active disease. The CDR3 DNA reads TGTGCCAGCAGCTTAGATGTGGGCAGGGTTGGAAACACCATATATTTT. Protein sequence: CASSLDVGRVGNTIYF.